The 6 T cell receptor beta chains below come from one sample, sequenced in a study of shared clonotypes between healthy human individuals. TCRdb keeps only in-frame clones here, not all; method: immunoSEQ multiplex PCR. Of over a million clones in the sample, around 98% were seen once. Sequenced: naive CD4+ T cells sorted from blood. Subset indicated: CD45RA+ positively selected. The origin of the receptors is a young man in good health.

V and J are TRBV10-2 and TRBJ1-4, with D perhaps matching TRBD1 (5 bases). Trimming cost V 5 bases and J 5 bases, with 12 bases left between them. Germline V gives CDR1 WSHSY, CDR2 SAAADI. This CDR3 is 14 amino acids long. The CDR3 DNA reads as TGCGCCAGCAGTCTTGACAGTCTGAATGAAAAACTGTTTTTT. Protein sequence: CASSLDSLNEKLFF.

The V gene is TRBV14, the J gene TRBJ1-1; D not resolved. Germline CDR1 SGHDN, CDR2 FVKESK. V lost 0 bases and J 3 bases, leaving 11 bases between the germline ends. This CDR3 has 15 residues. CDR3 region: CASSQDLGRYTEAFF. For the CDR3, the DNA is TGTGCCAGCAGCCAAGATCTTGGGAGGTACACTGAAGCTTTCTTT.

This chain joins TRBV27 and TRBJ2-4; 9 bases are shared with TRBD2. The CDR3 extends over 17 amino acids. The V and J ends lost 6 bases and 3 bases, in that order; junction bases with no gene match: 12. Germline lookup yields CDR1 MNHEY and CDR2 SMNVEV (reference sequence). DNA for the CDR3: TGTGCCAGCAGGGGCGGTAGCGGGAGTTTGATCAAAAACATTCAGTACTTC. Amino acids: CASRGGSGSLIKNIQYF.

The chain links TRBV5-4 to TRBJ2-1, with a tentative D call TRBD2 (5 bases). Germline loops: CDR1 SGHNT, CDR2 YYREEE (reference sequence). Trimming shortened V by 2 bases and J by 7 bases, and 10 bases separated the two germline ends. The CDR3 has 13 amino acids. DNA for the CDR3: TGTGCCAGCAGCTTCCCTCCGGGGAATGAGCAGTTCTTC. Protein sequence: CASSFPPGNEQFF.

DNA for the CDR3: TGTGCCAGCAGTTCGGAACGCGGGAGACCCCAAGAGACCCAGTACTTC. Translated, it gives CASSSERGRPQETQYF. The chain links TRBV28 to TRBJ2-5; 7 bases are a match to TRBD2. Germline CDR1 is MDHEN and CDR2 is SYDVKM. V trimming: 4 bases; J trimming: 1 base; junction bases outside the gene matches: 9. This CDR3 is built from 16 residues.

For this clone: Additional DNA sequences in this sample encode the identical CDR3. The chain has TRBV15 and TRBJ1-1; no reliable D call. CDR3 length: 14 residues. Trimming pared 0 bases from V and 2 bases from J, leaving 7 bases between. Germline lookup yields CDR1 LNHNV and CDR2 YYDKDF (reference sequence). The CDR3 coding sequence is TGTGCCACCAGCAGAGATTTGATAAACACTGAAGCTTTCTTT. Translated: CATSRDLINTEAFF.